This is a list of T cell receptor beta chains from one sample in a study of T cell responses to AZD1222 COVID-19 vaccine. Clones were read by immunoSEQ multiplex PCR, and TCRdb kept only the in-frame ones, dropping some. The sample has approximately 110,000 clones; about 90% are singletons. Sample: peripheral blood, taken 28 days after the second AZD1222 dose. The source of these receptors is an adult who received the AZD1222 COVID-19 vaccine. Each CDR3 is given with its conserved first and last residue. A D gene is named only where the DNA matches it firmly. Clone sizes are given selectively: once, few, many, or a class where the clone is expanded.

D,V,size,length,J,CDR3,DNA
TRBD1,TRBV5-4,NA,14,TRBJ1-1,CASSFVGQGREAFF,TGTGCCAGCAGCTTCGTCGGACAGGGGCGTGAAGCTTTCTTT
TRBD1,TRBV2,NA,12,TRBJ1-2,CATGQEVYGYTF,TGTGCCACCGGACAGGAGGTCTATGGCTACACCTTC
NA,TRBV19,NA,16,TRBJ1-6,CASSFLGTIHNSPLHF,TGTGCCAGTAGTTTCCTCGGGACAATCCATAATTCACCCCTCCACTTT
NA,TRBV3-1/TRBV3-2,NA,13,TRBJ1-2,CASSQEGAYGYTF,TGTGCCAGCAGCCAAGAAGGGGCCTATGGCTACACCTTC
NA,TRBV18,NA,14,TRBJ2-2,CASSPLLDTGELFF,TGTGCCAGCTCTCCTCTTCTGGACACCGGGGAGCTGTTTTTT
NA,TRBV6-5,NA,13,TRBJ1-5,CASGGGLNQPQHF,TGTGCCAGCGGGGGCGGACTCAATCAGCCCCAGCATTTT
TRBD2,TRBV15,NA,16,TRBJ2-1,CATSRGLLAGDDEQFF,TGTGCCACCAGCAGAGGGTTGCTAGCGGGAGACGATGAGCAGTTCTTC
NA,TRBV10-3,NA,13,TRBJ2-5,CAISHTAQETQYF,TGTGCCATCAGCCATACGGCCCAAGAGACCCAGTACTTC
TRBD1,TRBV29-1,NA,14,TRBJ1-2,CSVVWTGSGYGYTF,TGCAGCGTTGTTTGGACAGGGTCGGGCTATGGCTACACCTTC
NA,TRBV12-3/TRBV12-4,NA,13,TRBJ2-2,CASSLLGDGELFF,TGTGCCAGCAGTTTATTGGGGGACGGGGAGCTGTTTTTT
NA,TRBV6-2/TRBV6-3,NA,15,TRBJ1-1,CASSYGHRAASEAFF,TGTGCCAGCAGTTACGGCCACAGGGCAGCGAGTGAAGCTTTCTTT
NA,TRBV24-1,NA,14,TRBJ1-3,CATSEGGAGNTIYF,TGTGCCACCTCGGAGGGCGGGGCTGGAAACACCATATATTTT
TRBD1,TRBV7-2,once,13,TRBJ1-1,CASSLQGDTEAFF,TGTGCCAGCAGCTTACAGGGGGACACTGAAGCTTTCTTT
NA,TRBV19,NA,17,TRBJ2-2,CASEIAGTQPWTGELFF,TGTGCCAGTGAAATCGCCGGGACACAACCATGGACCGGGGAGCTGTTTTTT
TRBD1,TRBV11-2,NA,16,TRBJ1-4,CASSLGTGQGNEKLFF,TGTGCCAGCAGCTTAGGGACGGGACAGGGTAATGAAAAACTGTTTTTT
TRBD1,TRBV7-9,NA,15,TRBJ1-2,CASSTTGTGLYGYTF,TGTGCCAGCAGCACTACCGGGACAGGGTTGTATGGCTACACCTTC
NA,TRBV12-2,NA,16,TRBJ1-3,CASRFVRRRSGNTIYF,TGTGCAAGTCGCTTCGTCAGGCGACGCTCTGGAAACACCATATATTTT
NA,TRBV21-1,NA,19,TRBJ1-3,CASSRALNWDRVSGNTIYF,TGTGCCAGCAGCAGAGCGCTGAATTGGGACAGGGTCTCTGGAAACACCATATATTTT
NA,TRBV2,NA,12,TRBJ2-7,CASKKPLYEQYF,TGTGCCAGCAAAAAACCGCTCTACGAGCAGTACTTC
TRBD1,TRBV27,NA,14,TRBJ2-7,CASSARQGPYEQYF,TGTGCCAGCAGTGCCCGACAGGGTCCCTACGAGCAGTACTTC
NA,TRBV27,few,14,TRBJ2-2,CASSLGDTTGELFF,TGTGCCAGCAGTTTGGGGGACACCACCGGGGAGCTGTTTTTT
TRBD1,TRBV18,NA,14,TRBJ2-7,CASSPETGDGEQYF,TGTGCCAGCTCACCAGAGACAGGGGATGGGGAGCAGTACTTC
TRBD1,TRBV5-6,NA,15,TRBJ1-1,CASSLLYRGGKRAFF,TGTGCCAGCAGCTTACTATACAGGGGCGGGAAACGAGCTTTCTTT
TRBD1,TRBV25-1,NA,15,TRBJ1-1,CASSAFDRGNTEAFF,TGTGCCAGCAGTGCATTTGACAGGGGGAACACTGAAGCTTTCTTT
TRBD1,TRBV14,NA,15,TRBJ2-7,CASSFGQVVSYEQYF,TGTGCCAGCAGCTTTGGACAGGTGGTCTCCTACGAGCAGTACTTC
NA,TRBV28,NA,14,TRBJ1-2,CASSFAGAHYGYTF,TGTGCCAGCAGTTTTGCCGGGGCCCACTATGGCTACACCTTC
NA,TRBV7-8,NA,14,TRBJ1-5,CASSSSDGDQPQHF,TGTGCCAGCAGCTCCTCGGACGGTGATCAGCCCCAGCATTTT
NA,TRBV4-1,NA,13,TRBJ1-1,CASRQTMVTEAFF,TGCGCCAGCAGACAAACGATGGTCACTGAAGCTTTCTTT
NA,TRBV10-3,NA,19,TRBJ2-1,CAISESPGASVNSYNEQFF,TGTGCCATCAGTGAGTCGCCTGGCGCTAGCGTGAACTCCTACAATGAGCAGTTCTTC
TRBD1,TRBV5-6,NA,16,TRBJ1-5,CASSSRGQGSNQPQHF,TGTGCCAGCAGCAGCCGCGGACAGGGTAGCAATCAGCCCCAGCATTTT